These T cell receptor beta chains were read from a single sample in a study of T cell repertoires in cytomegalovirus infection. MiXCR, run by TCRdb on the reads, gives a single entry per CDR3 protein. Counted here are hundreds of thousands of distinct CDR3 sequences, 15% to 20% occurring once; the ten biggest clones make up about 12%. The material sequenced was PBMCs. These receptor sequences come from a human donor in good health (CMV status not recorded). Some clones in this sample may be carry-over from other donors' samples. Each CDR3 is given with its conserved first and last residue. The D gene is left open where the match is weak. Clone size is not always given. Where it is, it says once, few, many or a class for expanded clones.

CDR3	DNA	size	D	V	J
CSAGTSGGAVDTQYF	TGCAGTGCTGGGACTAGCGGGGGAGCTGTAGATACGCAGTATTTT	few	TRBD2	TRBV20-1	TRBJ2-3
CASSYSRSADLNTEAFF	TGTGCCAGCAGTTACTCTAGGTCGGCGGACCTGAACACTGAAGCTTTCTTT	many	.	TRBV6-5	TRBJ1-1
CASSRVRATGQPQHF	TGTGCCAGCAGCCGGGTCAGGGCTACCGGACAGCCCCAGCATTTT	many	.	TRBV12-3/TRBV12-4	TRBJ1-5
CASSPDRIQNTEAFF	TGCGCCAGCAGCCCGGACAGGATCCAGAACACTGAAGCTTTCTTT	few	TRBD1	TRBV5-1	TRBJ1-1
CSARGSGPYIYEQYF	TGCAGTGCTAGGGGTAGCGGGCCTTACATCTACGAGCAGTACTTC	few	TRBD2	TRBV20-1	TRBJ2-7
CASSPPSGALNTGELFF	TGTGCCAGCAGCCCGCCTAGCGGGGCCTTGAACACCGGGGAGCTGTTTTTT	.	TRBD2	TRBV7-9	TRBJ2-2
CASSPPADEQYF	TGTGCCAGCAGCCCCCCTGCCGACGAGCAGTACTTC	.	.	TRBV7-2	TRBJ2-7
CAISESGRVGETQYF	TGTGCCATCAGTGAGTCGGGAAGGGTCGGGGAGACCCAGTACTTC	.	.	TRBV10-3	TRBJ2-5
CASSFSGTSDSTYEQYF	TGTGCCAGCAGCTTCTCCGGGACTAGCGACTCGACCTACGAGCAGTACTTC	many	TRBD2	TRBV7-2	TRBJ2-7
CSASPLTNRANYGYTF	TGCAGTGCTAGCCCTCTTACGAACAGGGCTAACTATGGCTACACCTTC	many	.	TRBV20-1	TRBJ1-2
CASSADRVFQPQHF	TGTGCCAGCAGCGCCGACAGGGTTTTTCAGCCCCAGCATTTT	.	TRBD1	TRBV28	TRBJ1-5
CASSQDGGLGETQYF	TGCGCCAGCAGCCAAGACGGGGGCTTGGGGGAGACCCAGTACTTC	.	.	TRBV4-1	TRBJ2-5
CASSLVPGMNTGELFF	TGCGCCAGCAGCTTGGTGCCGGGGATGAACACCGGGGAGCTGTTTTTT	few	.	TRBV5-1	TRBJ2-2
CASSPSEGTEAFF	TGTGCCAGCTCACCCTCGGAGGGAACTGAAGCTTTCTTT	.	.	TRBV18	TRBJ1-1
CASSLMDGNTIYF	TGTGCCAGCAGCTTAATGGATGGAAACACCATATATTTT	many	.	TRBV12-3/TRBV12-4	TRBJ1-3
CASSLVSADYEQYF	TGCGCCAGCAGCTTGGTATCTGCAGACTACGAGCAGTACTTC	.	.	TRBV5-1	TRBJ2-7
CASSPQGGIQYF	TGTGCCAGCAGTCCACAGGGGGGCATTCAGTACTTC	.	TRBD1	TRBV2	TRBJ2-4
CASSILAGSNQPQHF	TGTGCCAGTAGTATATTGGCAGGTAGCAATCAGCCCCAGCATTTT	few	.	TRBV19	TRBJ1-5
CASSHGRRPYEQYF	TGTGCCAGCAGCCATGGCCGACGTCCCTACGAGCAGTACTTC	.	.	TRBV11-2	TRBJ2-7
CASSPEGGNTDTQYF	TGCGCCAGCAGCCCCGAGGGGGGGAACACAGATACGCAGTATTTT	few	.	TRBV4-1	TRBJ2-3
CSVGGRLNTEAFF	TGCAGCGTTGGCGGACGGTTGAACACTGAAGCTTTCTTT	.	.	TRBV29-1	TRBJ1-1
CASSFVGSNYGYTF	TGTGCCAGCAGCTTCGTGGGTTCTAACTATGGCTACACCTTC	.	.	TRBV5-5	TRBJ1-2
CSAWRTGGYGYTF	TGCAGTGCCTGGAGGACAGGGGGCTATGGCTACACCTTC	.	TRBD1	TRBV20-1	TRBJ1-2
CASSLGRGYNEQFF	TGTGCCAGCAGTTTAGGCAGGGGGTACAATGAGCAGTTCTTC	few	TRBD1	TRBV12-3/TRBV12-4	TRBJ2-1
CASRMGSPFGTEAFF	TGTGCCAGCAGGATGGGCAGCCCATTCGGCACTGAAGCTTTCTTT	many	.	TRBV11-2	TRBJ1-1
CASSGNSGRQETQYF	TGCGCCAGCAGCGGAAACTCGGGACGGCAAGAGACCCAGTACTTC	.	.	TRBV5-1	TRBJ2-5
CASSSGAWAYSYEQYF	TGTGCCAGCAGCTCGGGGGCGTGGGCCTACTCCTACGAGCAGTACTTC	many	.	TRBV7-2	TRBJ2-7
CASSLRASGGVYEQYF	TGTGCCAGCAGTTTAAGGGCTAGCGGGGGAGTCTACGAGCAGTACTTC	few	TRBD2	TRBV27	TRBJ2-7
CASSRQGLAGINTGELFF	TGTGCCAGCAGCCGGCAGGGACTAGCGGGGATAAACACCGGGGAGCTGTTTTTT	few	TRBD2	TRBV3-1	TRBJ2-2
CASSLFHGELFF	TGTGCCAGCAGCCTCTTTCACGGGGAGCTGTTTTTT	.	.	TRBV3-1	TRBJ2-2
CASKDARGISYEQYF	TGTGCCAGCAAGGACGCGCGGGGGATCTCCTACGAGCAGTACTTC	.	TRBD2	TRBV2	TRBJ2-7
CASSFSSGANSPLHF	TGTGCCAGCAGCTTTTCGTCAGGGGCAAATTCACCCCTCCACTTT	.	.	TRBV7-9	TRBJ1-6
CATPSLGDAEQYF	TGTGCCACGCCTTCCCTCGGGGACGCAGAGCAGTACTTC	.	.	TRBV19	TRBJ2-7
CASSTRAGVSYEQYF	TGTGCCAGCAGCACGCGGGCGGGGGTTTCCTACGAGCAGTACTTC	few	TRBD2	TRBV5-4	TRBJ2-7
CAISESTGAREKLFF	TGTGCCATCAGTGAGTCGACGGGGGCACGTGAAAAACTGTTTTTT	.	.	TRBV10-3	TRBJ1-4
CASRTLQGTGELFF	TGTGCCAGCAGAACCCTACAGGGCACCGGGGAGCTGTTTTTT	few	.	TRBV27	TRBJ2-2
CASKLDRAPENTIYF	TGTGCCAGCAAATTAGACAGGGCTCCGGAAAACACCATATATTTT	many	TRBD1	TRBV6-1	TRBJ1-3
CASSTARGAGEQYF	TGTGCCAGCAGTACAGCTAGAGGGGCGGGGGAGCAGTACTTC	many	.	TRBV7-2	TRBJ2-7
CASSQDHGASGPNEQFF	TGCGCCAGCAGCCAAGATCACGGAGCTAGCGGGCCCAATGAGCAGTTCTTC	few	TRBD2	TRBV4-1	TRBJ2-1
CASSLGGPFFEKLFF	TGTGCCAGCAGCTTGGGGGGTCCCTTCTTCGAAAAACTGTTTTTT	many	.	TRBV7-2	TRBJ1-4
CASSPRPGDTEAFF	TGTGCCAGCAGCCCCCGGCCTGGGGACACTGAAGCTTTCTTT	.	.	TRBV9	TRBJ1-1
CASSYWRGEQFF	TGTGCCAGCAGCTACTGGCGAGGGGAGCAGTTCTTC	many	.	TRBV6-5	TRBJ2-1
CASSLEGGNQPQHF	TGTGCCAGCAGCTTAGAAGGGGGGAATCAGCCCCAGCATTTT	many	.	TRBV7-2	TRBJ1-5
CSARIGERQGKREAFF	TGCAGTGCTAGAATCGGCGAACGACAGGGAAAACGTGAAGCTTTCTTT	.	TRBD1	TRBV20-1	TRBJ1-1
CANGGQSNQPQHF	TGTGCCAACGGTGGACAGAGCAATCAGCCCCAGCATTTT	.	.	TRBV2	TRBJ1-5